Shown below are 29 T cell receptor beta chains from a single sample sequenced in a study of blood T cells in healthy people across ages (dated by TCRdb to between 2014 and 2016). Receptor amplification or capture employed 5' RACE. The instrument given in TCRdb is Illumina HiSeq 2500. A second PCR of 7 to 11 cycles was performed with a sample-barcoded 5' primer and a J-beta primer mix. TCRdb handled the public reads itself, with Q25 trimming in fastp and clone calling in MiXCR, and kept productive beta chains. CDR3 protein duplicates are merged, each entry listing the most common genes and DNA. This sample is represented by hundreds of thousands of distinct CDR3 sequences; roughly 32% of them were singletons. The top ten clones comprise over 15% of the sample. Input material: blood. Every receptor here comes from a woman of 80 years or more in good health. Donor details come from another sample of the same person, matched by shared clones.

This clonotype was seen many times. This chain joins TRBV24-1 and TRBJ2-1; possibly TRBD1 for D (5 bases). CDR1 is KGHDR and CDR2 is SFDVKD in the germline V gene. This CDR3 spans 13 amino acids. Between the trimmed V and J ends, which lost 2 bases and 8 bases, there was a span of 9 bases. The CDR3 protein is CATSDSGWHEQFF. CDR3 nucleotide sequence: TGTGCCACCAGTGATTCAGGGTGGCATGAGCAGTTCTTC.

A word on this clonotype: Just one base apart from a much larger clone, this may be a read error. The rearrangement uses TRBV20-1 and TRBJ2-5, with 8 nucleotides matching TRBD1. J was trimmed by 5 bases and V by 6 bases; bases with no gene match: 5. This CDR3 spans 12 amino acids. Germline CDR1 reads DFQATT; CDR2 reads SNEGSKA (reference sequence). CDR3 DNA: TGCAGTGCGACAGGGGCTAGGGAGACCCAGTACTTC. Its translation is CSATGARETQYF.

This clonotype was observed at least ten times. The chain joins TRBV20-1 to TRBJ2-5, with TRBD2 matching 9 bases. The V and J ends lost 6 bases and 11 bases, in that order; junction bases with no gene match: 19. The CDR3 extends over 15 amino acids. Germline assignment: CDR1 DFQATT and CDR2 SNEGSKA (reference sequence). The CDR3 nucleotides are TGCAGTGCCCACCCTCCTGGTAGCGGGGGCGGCGCTCAGTACTTC. It codes for CSAHPPGSGGGAQYF.

This clonotype has a count of ten or more. The V and J genes are TRBV20-1 and TRBJ2-5; D gene unclear. Trimming pared 3 bases from V and 5 bases from J, leaving 13 bases between. From germline, CDR1 is DFQATT and CDR2 SNEGSKA (reference sequence). This CDR3 comprises 13 residues. In nucleotides, the CDR3 is TGCAGTGCTAGGGCTAACGTCCCGGAGACCCAGTACTTC. Amino acid sequence: CSARANVPETQYF.

Ten or more counts support this clonotype. The CDR3 loop reads CASREGQGPYGYTF. In DNA, the CDR3 is TGTGCCAGCAGGGAAGGACAGGGACCCTATGGCTACACCTTC. The J gene is TRBJ1-2, the V gene TRBV6-5; 8 bases align to TRBD1. V lost 6 bases, J lost 4 bases, and 7 bases stayed unmatched. Germline V CDR1 and CDR2: MNHEY, SVGAGI. The CDR3 runs to 14 residues.

Ten or more counts support this clonotype. The chain combines TRBV5-1 with TRBJ2-1; 7 bases align to TRBD1. The germline V gene encodes CDR1 SGHRS and CDR2 YFSETQ. The CDR3 extends over 15 amino acids. V dropped 4 bases and J dropped 6; count of bases not matched to a gene: 10. DNA of the CDR3: TGCGCCAGCAGCGTACAGGGGCCCACTCTCAATGAGCAGTTCTTC. Encoded protein: CASSVQGPTLNEQFF. The full variable domain, with the rest looked up from reference TRBV5-1 and TRBJ2-1, is KAGVTQTPRYLIKTRGQQVTLSCSPISGHRSVSWYQQTPGQGLQFLFEYFSETQRNKGNFPGRFSGRQFSNSRSEMNVSTLELGDSALYLCASSVQGPTLNEQFFGPGTRLTVL.

As for this clonotype: This sequence may be a read error, since a much larger clone differs from it by one base. The chain recombines TRBV20-1 with TRBJ2-5, with D perhaps TRBD1 or TRBD2 (5 bases each). Germline V gene data show CDR1 as DFQATT and CDR2 as SNEGSKA (reference sequence). The CDR3 runs 17 residues. In DNA form, the CDR3 reads TGCAGTGCTAGAGATCGGGGCAGGGCAGGGAACCAAGAGACCCGGTACTTC. Protein product: CSARDRGRAGNQETRYF.

This clonotype was seen ten or more times. The V gene is TRBV6-5, the J gene TRBJ2-7; 16 bases are shared with TRBD2. CDR1 MNHEY and CDR2 SVGAGI come from the germline V gene. The CDR3 is 16 amino acids. J lost 4 bases, V lost 2 bases, and 2 bases had no gene match. The CDR3 coding sequence is TGTGCCAGCAGTTACCTGGGACTAGCGGGGGGGTACGAGCAGTACTTC. This gives the protein CASSYLGLAGGYEQYF.

This chain connects TRBV18 to TRBJ2-7; TRBD1 aligns across 9 bases. Germline values: CDR1 KGHSH, CDR2 LQKENI. The CDR3 has 13 amino acids. V was pared by 5 bases and J by 5 bases, with 4 bases of the junction left unmatched. CDR3 DNA: TGTGCCAGCTCAAATCGGGACAGGGACGAGCAGTACTTC. Protein sequence: CASSNRDRDEQYF.

This clonotype was recorded many times. The chain combines TRBV11-2 with TRBJ2-7; no firm D call. V was cut by 1 base and J by 1 base, with 14 bases left in between. Germline V lookup: CDR1 SGHAT, CDR2 FQNNGV. This CDR3 is built from 16 residues. CDR3 region: CASSLGAGPASYEQYF. DNA of the CDR3: TGTGCCAGCAGCTTAGGAGCAGGACCAGCGTCCTACGAGCAGTACTTC.

This clonotype was counted at least ten times. The gene calls are TRBV12-3 or TRBV12-4 and TRBJ2-3; D unresolved. V lost 3 bases to trimming and J lost 1 base, with 8 bases between them. The CDR3 loop spans 14 amino acids. In DNA form, the CDR3 reads TGTGCCAGCAGTTTTGCAGGCCGCACAGATACGCAGTATTTT. It yields the protein CASSFAGRTDTQYF.

This clonotype turned up a few times. The rearrangement uses TRBV28 and TRBJ2-7; TRBD1 matches 8 bases. The V segment lost 6 bases and the J segment 4 bases; nucleotides outside the gene matches: 8. The CDR3 loop spans 14 amino acids. Germline V CDR1 and CDR2: MDHEN, SYDVKM. The CDR3 region is CASRRDRGPYEQYF. The CDR3 coding sequence is TGTGCCAGCAGGCGAGACAGGGGACCTTACGAGCAGTACTTC.

In this sample, this clonotype turned up many times. This chain links TRBV6-1 with TRBJ2-1; 8 bases line up with TRBD2. The CDR3 sequence is 15 residues long. The V gene end was trimmed by 4 bases and the J gene end by 2 bases; junction bases not matched to a gene: 4. Per the germline V gene, CDR1 is MNHNS and CDR2 is SASEGT. The CDR3 sequence is CASSVPGLAYNEQFF. CDR3 sequence (DNA): TGTGCCAGCAGTGTTCCGGGACTAGCCTACAATGAGCAGTTCTTC.

The rearrangement uses TRBV7-8 and TRBJ1-1, with D possibly being TRBD1 (6 bases). The CDR3 length is 17 residues. Germline CDR1 reads SGHVS; CDR2 reads FQNEAQ. Between the trimmed V and J ends, which lost 2 bases and 5 bases, there was a span of 21 bases. The CDR3 sequence is CASSLTPQTGRRTEAFF. The CDR3 nucleotides read TGTGCCAGCAGCTTAACCCCCCAGACAGGTCGAAGGACTGAAGCTTTCTTT.

In this sample, this clonotype turned up many times. The chain employs TRBV7-6 and TRBJ2-3, with 12 bases identical to TRBD2. Germline CDR1 SGHVS, CDR2 FNYEAQ. This CDR3 spans 16 amino acids. V dropped 0 bases and J dropped 3; count of bases not matched to a gene: 1. CDR3 DNA sequence: TGTGCCAGCAGCTTAGCGACTAGCGGGGGTACAGATACGCAGTATTTT. Translating gives CASSLATSGGTDTQYF.

This clonotype appeared many times. This chain links TRBV29-1 with TRBJ2-5; D is unresolved. V shed 6 bases and J shed 1 base, with 15 bases lying between them. The V gene's germline CDR1 is SQVTM and CDR2 ANQGSEA. The CDR3 length is 14 residues. This CDR3 reads CSVALGLIQETQYF. The CDR3 nucleotides read TGCAGCGTCGCCCTCGGGCTAATCCAAGAGACCCAGTACTTC. The full variable domain, with the rest looked up from reference TRBV29-1 and TRBJ2-5, is SAVISQKPSRDICQRGTSLTIQCQVDSQVTMMFWYRQQPGQSLTLIATANQGSEATYESGFVIDKFPISRPNLTFSTLTVSNMSPEDSSIYLCSVALGLIQETQYFGPGTRLLVL.

V usage is TRBV6-5 and J usage is TRBJ2-7; TRBD1 matches 7 bases. Germline lookup yields CDR1 MNHEY and CDR2 SVGAGI. The CDR3 is 16 residues long. Trimming removed 0 bases from V and 3 bases from J; junction bases left unmatched: 8. CDR3 sequence (DNA): TGTGCCAGCAGTTACTCCCCTACAGGGGTGGGCTACGAGCAGTACTTC. Residues: CASSYSPTGVGYEQYF.

Turning to this clonotype: A single base separates this from a much larger clone, so it may be a read error. This chain uses TRBV7-3 with TRBJ2-7; D unclear. The ends were cut back, 3 bases at V and 7 bases at J, with 13 bases in the middle. The germline CDR1 and CDR2 sequences are SGHTA and FQGTGA. The CDR3 sequence is 13 residues long. The CDR3 region has the DNA TGTGCCAGCAGCTTGTGGGTCGGCAATGAGCAGTACTTC. It is translated as CASSLWVGNEQYF.

This clonotype was observed a handful of times. CDR3 sequence (DNA): TGTGCCAGCAGTAACAGGGGAACGCAGTATTTT. Amino acids: CASSNRGTQYF. The chain employs TRBV2 and TRBJ2-3; 7 positions agree with TRBD1. This CDR3 has 11 amino acids. The junction had 2 bases not matched to a gene; V was cut back by 5 bases and J by 9 bases. Germline V gene sequence: CDR1 SNHLY, CDR2 FYNNEI.

This clonotype was counted many times. The V and J genes are TRBV5-1 and TRBJ1-6, with 7 nucleotides matching TRBD1. V gave up 4 bases and J gave up 14 bases; unmatched junction bases: 12. The CDR3 covers 14 residues. Germline V gene lookup returns CDR1 SGHRS and CDR2 YFSETQ. DNA for the CDR3: TGCGCCAGCAGCCTCGGGGACAGCCCTAAAGCCCTCCACTTT. It translates to CASSLGDSPKALHF.

This clonotype was counted ten times or more. V gene TRBV4-1 combines with J gene TRBJ2-3; unclear D gene. V was pared by 1 base and J by 0 bases, with 8 bases between. This CDR3 comprises 15 residues. Germline CDR1 reads MGHRA; CDR2 reads YSYEKL. The chain's CDR3 is CASSQGIISTDTQYF. DNA for the CDR3: TGCGCCAGCAGCCAAGGGATCATTAGCACAGATACGCAGTATTTT.

The rearrangement joins TRBV24-1 to TRBJ2-1; a weak D match, TRBD1 (6 bases). CDR1 is KGHDR and CDR2 is SFDVKD in the germline V gene. The CDR3 runs to 14 residues. Trimming cost V 4 bases and J 4 bases, with 10 bases left between them. The CDR3 loop is CATSESRGYNEQFF. In nucleotides, the CDR3 is TGTGCCACCAGTGAATCCAGGGGTTACAATGAGCAGTTCTTC.

The chain is built from TRBV15 and TRBJ2-7; TRBD2 matches at 10 bases. The germline CDR1 and CDR2 sequences are LNHNV and YYDKDF (reference sequence). CDR3 length: 15 amino acids. J was trimmed by 10 bases and V by 1 base; bases with no gene match: 10. CDR3 in amino acids: CATSRGTSGEEAQYF. CDR3 nucleotides: TGTGCCACCAGCAGAGGTACTAGCGGGGAAGAAGCCCAGTACTTC.

This clonotype turned up a few times. A much larger clonotype is one base distant, so this may be a read error. The chain couples TRBV7-9 to TRBJ2-5, with TRBD1 identical over 8 bases. The last part of the DNA fits TRBJ2-7 better; the J call may be wrong. Germline V gene lookup returns CDR1 SEHNR and CDR2 FQNEAQ (reference sequence). The CDR3 has 13 residues. The CDR3 reads CASSLTTGDEQYF. The CDR3 DNA reads as TGTGCCAGCAGTCTTACGACAGGGGACGAGCAGTACTTC.

In its sample, this clonotype was seen once. A much larger clone lies a single base off, so this may be a read error. The chain links TRBV7-8 to TRBJ2-1; possibly TRBD1 for D (5 bases). Germline-derived CDR1 and CDR2 are SGHVS and FQNEAQ. CDR3 length: 14 residues. Here the CDR3 reads CASSLFRGGNGQFF. CDR3 nucleotides: TGTGCCAGCAGCTTATTTAGGGGTGGCAATGGGCAGTTCTTC.

This chain uses TRBV25-1 with TRBJ1-2; 7 bases match TRBD1. CDR3 length: 16 residues. J lost 9 bases, V lost 6 bases, and 19 bases had no gene match. CDR1 is MGHDK, CDR2 SYGVNS, per germline. CDR3 coding DNA: TGTGCCAGCAGCCCGCGGACAGGCGTATTACCTTATAGCTACACCTTC. Residues: CASSPRTGVLPYSYTF.

This chain links TRBV5-5 with TRBJ2-3, with 11 bases that match TRBD2. CDR1 is SGHKS, CDR2 YYEKEE, per germline (reference sequence). V shed 2 bases and J 4 bases; nucleotides not matched to a gene: 3. This CDR3 contains 15 residues. The CDR3 region is CASSFSGGGADTQYF. For the CDR3, the DNA is TGTGCCAGCAGCTTTAGCGGGGGGGGGGCAGATACGCAGTATTTT.

This clonotype appeared a few times. The chain uses TRBV12-5 and TRBJ1-2; 7 positions agree with TRBD1. Germline-derived CDR1 and CDR2 are LGHNT and FRNRAP. The CDR3 spans 15 residues. V gave up 3 bases and J gave up 3 bases; unmatched junction bases: 7. The CDR3: CASGFQGGIDYGYTF. CDR3 nucleotide sequence: TGTGCTAGTGGTTTTCAGGGGGGTATTGACTATGGCTACACCTTC.

V gene TRBV30 combines with J gene TRBJ2-5; possibly TRBD1 or TRBD2 for D (5 bases each). The CDR3 runs to 14 residues. The germline V and J ends were trimmed by 5 bases and 5 bases, with 18 bases remaining between them. CDR1 and CDR2 from the germline V gene are GTSNPN and SVGIG (reference sequence). CDR3 DNA sequence: TGTGCCTGGGGGGGAAGCTTTGGTGGGGAGACCCAGTACTTC. The encoded protein is CAWGGSFGGETQYF.